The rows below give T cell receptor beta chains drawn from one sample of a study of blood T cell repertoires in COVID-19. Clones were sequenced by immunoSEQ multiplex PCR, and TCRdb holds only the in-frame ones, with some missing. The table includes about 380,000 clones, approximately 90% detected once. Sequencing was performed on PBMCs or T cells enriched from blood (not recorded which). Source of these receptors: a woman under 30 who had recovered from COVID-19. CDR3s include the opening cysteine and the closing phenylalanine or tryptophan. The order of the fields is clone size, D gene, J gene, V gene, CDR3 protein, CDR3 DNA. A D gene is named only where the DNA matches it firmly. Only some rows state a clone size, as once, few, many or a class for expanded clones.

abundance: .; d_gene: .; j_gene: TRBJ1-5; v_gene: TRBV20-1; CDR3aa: CSVGYQPQHF; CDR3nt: TGCAGTGTCGGGTATCAGCCCCAGCATTTT
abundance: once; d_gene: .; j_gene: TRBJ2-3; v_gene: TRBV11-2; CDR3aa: CASSGLGVAGALTDTQYF; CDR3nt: TGTGCCAGCAGCGGATTAGGAGTTGCGGGGGCCCTCACAGATACGCAGTATTTT
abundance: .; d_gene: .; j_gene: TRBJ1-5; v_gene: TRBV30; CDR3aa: CAWSGDRDTYSNQPQHF; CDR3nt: TGTGCCTGGAGTGGGGACCGGGACACCTATAGCAATCAGCCCCAGCATTTT
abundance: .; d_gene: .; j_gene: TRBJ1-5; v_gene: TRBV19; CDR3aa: CASSILGSNQPQHF; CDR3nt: TGTGCCAGTAGTATATTGGGCAGCAATCAGCCCCAGCATTTT
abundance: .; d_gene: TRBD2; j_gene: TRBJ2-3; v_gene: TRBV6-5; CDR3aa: CASSLSGATGGTQYF; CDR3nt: TGTGCCAGCAGTTTGAGCGGGGCCACCGGGGGTACGCAGTATTTT
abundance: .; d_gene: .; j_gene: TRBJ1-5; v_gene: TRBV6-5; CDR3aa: CASRDRNSNQPQHF; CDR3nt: TGTGCCAGCAGAGACAGGAACAGCAATCAGCCCCAGCATTTT
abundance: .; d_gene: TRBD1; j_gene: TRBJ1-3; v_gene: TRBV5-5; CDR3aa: CASSLGTGGGNTIYF; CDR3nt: TGTGCCAGCAGCTTAGGCACAGGGGGAGGAAACACCATATATTTT
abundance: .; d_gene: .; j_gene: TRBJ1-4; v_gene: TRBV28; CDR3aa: CASSLWRADEKLFF; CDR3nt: TGTGCCAGCAGTTTGTGGAGGGCCGATGAAAAACTGTTTTTT
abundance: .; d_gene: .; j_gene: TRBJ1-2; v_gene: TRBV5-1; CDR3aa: CASSLTQQGAESGYTF; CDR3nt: TGCGCCAGCAGCTTAACCCAACAGGGAGCTGAATCCGGCTACACCTTC
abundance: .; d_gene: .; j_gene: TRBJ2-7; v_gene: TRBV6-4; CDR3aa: CATSPDPTTSEQYF; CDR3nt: TGTGCCACCAGCCCTGACCCGACCACTAGCGAGCAGTACTTC
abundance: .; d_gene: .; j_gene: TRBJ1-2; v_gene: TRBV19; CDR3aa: CASSILKYSYGYTF; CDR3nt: TGTGCCAGTAGTATTCTCAAGTACTCCTATGGCTACACCTTC
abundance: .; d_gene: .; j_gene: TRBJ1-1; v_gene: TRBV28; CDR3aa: CASSPPSAGGPRAFF; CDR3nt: TGTGCCAGCAGTCCTCCGTCGGCGGGGGGACCCCGGGCTTTCTTT
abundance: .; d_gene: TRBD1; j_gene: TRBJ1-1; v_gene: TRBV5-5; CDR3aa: CASSFTTGETTEAFF; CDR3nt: TGTGCCAGCAGCTTTACGACAGGGGAGACCACTGAAGCTTTCTTT
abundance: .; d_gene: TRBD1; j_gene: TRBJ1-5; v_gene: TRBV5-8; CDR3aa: CASSLGDRGWVPQHF; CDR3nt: TGTGCCAGCAGCTTGGGGGACAGGGGGTGGGTGCCCCAGCATTTT
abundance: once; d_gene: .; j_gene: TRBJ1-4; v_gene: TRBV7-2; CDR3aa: CASSQGTGVGNEKLFF; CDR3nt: TGTGCCAGCAGCCAAGGCACGGGGGTTGGAAATGAAAAACTGTTTTTT
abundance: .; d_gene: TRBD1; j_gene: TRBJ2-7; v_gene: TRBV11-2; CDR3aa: CASSGRTGPEQYF; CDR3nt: TGTGCCAGCAGCGGACGGACAGGGCCCGAGCAGTACTTC
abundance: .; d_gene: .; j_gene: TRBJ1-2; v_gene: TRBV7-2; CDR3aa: CASSLVGVHGYTF; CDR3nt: TGTGCCAGCAGCTTAGTCGGGGTTCATGGCTACACCTTC
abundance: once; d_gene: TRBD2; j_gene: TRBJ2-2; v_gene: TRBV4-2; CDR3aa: CASSQASGTSGNTGELFF; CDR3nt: TGTGCCAGCAGCCAAGCGTCCGGGACTAGCGGGAACACCGGGGAGCTGTTTTTT
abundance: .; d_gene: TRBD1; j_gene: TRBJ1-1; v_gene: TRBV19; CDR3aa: CASSRAGQGLNTEAFF; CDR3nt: TGTGCCAGTAGTCGTGCTGGACAGGGGCTGAACACTGAAGCTTTCTTT